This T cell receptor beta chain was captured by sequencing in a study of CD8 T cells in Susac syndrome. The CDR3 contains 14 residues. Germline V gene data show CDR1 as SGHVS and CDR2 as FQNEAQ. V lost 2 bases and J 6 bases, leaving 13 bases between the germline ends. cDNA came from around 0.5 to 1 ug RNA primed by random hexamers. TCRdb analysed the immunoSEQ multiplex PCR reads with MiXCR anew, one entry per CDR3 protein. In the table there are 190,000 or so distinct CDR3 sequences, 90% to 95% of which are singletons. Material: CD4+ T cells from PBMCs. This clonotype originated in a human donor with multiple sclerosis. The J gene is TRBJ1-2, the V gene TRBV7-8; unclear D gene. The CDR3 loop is CASSLRPTSDGYTF. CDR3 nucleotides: TGTGCCAGCAGCTTACGACCTACGAGCGATGGCTACACCTTC. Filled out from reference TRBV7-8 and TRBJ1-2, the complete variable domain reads GAGVSQSPRYKVAKRGQDVALRCDPISGHVSLFWYQQALGQGPEFLTYFQNEAQLDKSGLPSDRFFAERPEGSVSTLKIQRTQQEDSAVYLCASSLRPTSDGYTFGSGTRLTVV.